This T cell receptor beta chain appears in the sequencing data of a study of Ad26.COV2.S vaccination and SARS-CoV-2 variants. Sample treatment: around 19 received Ad26.COV2.S at low or high dose, single or two shots; about 5 received placebo; per-sample allocation not given. Sampling happened 63 days after the first vaccine or placebo injection. Donation came from an adult in Boston who was aged 18-55 years. There are 12 residues in the CDR3. From germline, CDR1 is SQVTM and CDR2 ANQGSEA. Trimming removed 6 bases from V and 1 base from J; junction bases left unmatched: 2. TCRdb keeps only in-frame clones here, not all; method: immunoSEQ multiplex PCR. The sample holds under 250,000 clones, roughly 85% seen once.

The specimen was peripheral blood, collected in a trial of Ad26.COV2.S vaccine versus placebo. This chain joins TRBV29-1 and TRBJ1-1, with TRBD1 matching 7 bases. This TCR came from a person between 18 and 65 years old who received the Ad26.COV2.S COVID-19 vaccine or a placebo. This CDR3 is CSVDRRNTEAFF. The CDR3 bases are TGCAGCGTGGACAGGAGGAACACTGAAGCTTTCTTT.